This T cell receptor (beta chain) emerged from a study of blood T cell repertoires in COVID-19. The overall study: COVID-19 samples collected from the United States, Italy and Spain covered acute and convalescent phases. PBMCs, B-cell-depleted T cells, or T cells were the source of the cDNA or gDNA that made up the material.

The V end lost 1 base, the J end lost 3 bases, and 7 bases lay between the germline ends. The CDR3 has 13 amino acids. Original handling: Counts of nucleated cells, estimated from reference gene primer amplification, were obtained. Sequencing was performed with immunoSEQ multiplex PCR; in TCRdb, only in-frame clones are kept and a portion is missing. The V and J calls and clone size were taken over from that table, and D and trimming were inferred from the DNA. The table lists approximately 37,000 clones, approximately 88% of them singletons. This TCR was recovered from a human donor in a cohort sampled during active COVID-19. The material sequenced was peripheral blood. The rearrangement joins TRBV12-3 or TRBV12-4 to TRBJ2-7; TRBD1 is a possible D gene (6 bases). The CDR3 DNA follows: TGTGCCAGCAGTTTAGAAGGGGGCTACGAGCAGTACTTC. This sequence encodes CASSLEGGYEQYF.